This T cell receptor beta chain was captured by sequencing in a study of response to subunit inactivated influenza vaccine. TCRdb recomputed calls from the RT-PCR reads with MiXCR, one row per CDR3 protein. The sample includes 280,000 or so distinct CDR3 sequences, about a fifth of them seen just once. The length of the CDR3 is 12 residues. V lost 5 bases and J lost 3, with 9 bases in between. In germline, CDR1 is SQVTM, CDR2 ANQGSEA. The sequencing here drew on PBMCs from blood, taken about 20 months after vaccination. The chain carries TRBV29-1 and TRBJ2-3; perhaps TRBD2 as D (5 bases). This receptor was obtained from a man between 45 and 75 years old who received an inactivated influenza vaccine. CDR3 sequence (DNA): TGCAGCGTTAGTTCGGGGACAGATACGCAGTATTTT. Translation: CSVSSGTDTQYF.